This passage covers 5 T cell receptor beta chains from one sample sequenced in a study of CD8+ T cells in alopecia areata. Stated treatment: oral pan-JAK inhibitor, 5-10 mg twice daily. Researchers took lesional scalp punch biopsies and peripheral blood from people who were alopecia areata patients. RNA was isolated and reverse transcribed to cDNA, the sequencing template. Here immunoSEQ multiplex PCR was the method, and the copy in TCRdb shows in-frame clones only, minus some. The sample has 10,000 to 15,000 clones; roughly 65% are singletons. The input for sequencing was skin, taken at week 4, from a patient treated with tofacitinib. The receptors here all came from a human donor with alopecia areata.

The J gene is TRBJ1-1, the V gene TRBV4-1, with D tentatively TRBD1 (5 bases). The germline gives CDR1 MGHRA, CDR2 YSYEKL. CDR3 length equals 18 residues. V was trimmed by 1 base and J by 0 bases, leaving 18 bases between them. In DNA form, the CDR3 reads TGCGCCAGCAGCCAAGCCTTACCCAGACAGAGGGTGAACACTGAAGCTTTCTTT. Protein sequence: CASSQALPRQRVNTEAFF.

This chain uses TRBV5-1 with TRBJ2-5; 7 bases are a match to TRBD2. CDR1 is SGHRS and CDR2 is YFSETQ in the germline V gene. Trimming removed 7 bases from V and 1 base from J; junction bases left unmatched: 4. This CDR3 is built from 13 residues. CDR3 loop: CASRSGSQETQYF. The CDR3 bases are TGCGCCAGCCGTAGCGGGTCCCAAGAGACCCAGTACTTC.

The CDR3 region is CASSPDIAFHYEQYF. For the CDR3, the DNA is TGTGCCAGCAGCCCTGACATCGCCTTTCACTACGAGCAGTACTTC. V is TRBV7-9 and J is TRBJ2-7; D not resolved. The ends were cut back, 5 bases at V and 3 bases at J, with 17 bases in the middle. Per the germline V gene, CDR1 is SEHNR and CDR2 is FQNEAQ (reference sequence). The CDR3 spans 15 residues. The whole variable domain, filled in from reference TRBV7-9 and TRBJ2-7, reads DTGVSQNPRHKITKRGQNVTFRCDPISEHNRLYWYRQTLGQGPEFLTYFQNEAQLEKSRLLSDRFSAERPKGSFSTLEIQRTEQGDSAMYLCASSPDIAFHYEQYFGPGTRLTVT.

The V and J genes are TRBV19 and TRBJ1-1, with D unresolved. The CDR3 is 16 amino acids. The ends were cut back, 1 base at V and 4 bases at J, with 16 bases in the middle. Germline CDR1 and CDR2: LNHDA and SQIVND (reference sequence). The chain's CDR3 is CASSIVGSVRGTEAFF. CDR3 sequence (DNA): TGTGCCAGTAGTATAGTGGGGTCGGTTCGGGGCACTGAAGCTTTCTTT.

The CDR3 nucleotides read TGTGCCAGCAGTACCCTCACCGGGGGGGGCTACGAGCAGTACTTC. It translates to CASSTLTGGGYEQYF. The chain is built from TRBV6-6 and TRBJ2-7; TRBD2 aligns across 8 bases. The V segment lost 5 bases and the J segment 3 bases; nucleotides outside the gene matches: 9. The germline gives CDR1 MNHNY, CDR2 SVGAGI (reference sequence). This CDR3 is 15 amino acids long.